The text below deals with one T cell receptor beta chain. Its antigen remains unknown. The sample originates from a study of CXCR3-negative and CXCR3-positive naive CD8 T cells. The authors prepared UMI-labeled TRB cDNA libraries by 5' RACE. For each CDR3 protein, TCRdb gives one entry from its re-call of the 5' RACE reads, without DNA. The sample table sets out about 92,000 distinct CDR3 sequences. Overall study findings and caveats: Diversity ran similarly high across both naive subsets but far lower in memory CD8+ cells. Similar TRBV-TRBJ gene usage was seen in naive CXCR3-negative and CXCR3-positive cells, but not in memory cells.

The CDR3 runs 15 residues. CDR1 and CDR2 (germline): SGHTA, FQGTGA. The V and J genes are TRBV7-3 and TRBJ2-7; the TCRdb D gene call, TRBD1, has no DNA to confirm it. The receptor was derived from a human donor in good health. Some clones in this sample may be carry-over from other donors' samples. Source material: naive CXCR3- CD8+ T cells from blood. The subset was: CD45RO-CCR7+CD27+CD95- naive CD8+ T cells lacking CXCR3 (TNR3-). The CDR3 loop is CASSQGRGPNYEQYF.